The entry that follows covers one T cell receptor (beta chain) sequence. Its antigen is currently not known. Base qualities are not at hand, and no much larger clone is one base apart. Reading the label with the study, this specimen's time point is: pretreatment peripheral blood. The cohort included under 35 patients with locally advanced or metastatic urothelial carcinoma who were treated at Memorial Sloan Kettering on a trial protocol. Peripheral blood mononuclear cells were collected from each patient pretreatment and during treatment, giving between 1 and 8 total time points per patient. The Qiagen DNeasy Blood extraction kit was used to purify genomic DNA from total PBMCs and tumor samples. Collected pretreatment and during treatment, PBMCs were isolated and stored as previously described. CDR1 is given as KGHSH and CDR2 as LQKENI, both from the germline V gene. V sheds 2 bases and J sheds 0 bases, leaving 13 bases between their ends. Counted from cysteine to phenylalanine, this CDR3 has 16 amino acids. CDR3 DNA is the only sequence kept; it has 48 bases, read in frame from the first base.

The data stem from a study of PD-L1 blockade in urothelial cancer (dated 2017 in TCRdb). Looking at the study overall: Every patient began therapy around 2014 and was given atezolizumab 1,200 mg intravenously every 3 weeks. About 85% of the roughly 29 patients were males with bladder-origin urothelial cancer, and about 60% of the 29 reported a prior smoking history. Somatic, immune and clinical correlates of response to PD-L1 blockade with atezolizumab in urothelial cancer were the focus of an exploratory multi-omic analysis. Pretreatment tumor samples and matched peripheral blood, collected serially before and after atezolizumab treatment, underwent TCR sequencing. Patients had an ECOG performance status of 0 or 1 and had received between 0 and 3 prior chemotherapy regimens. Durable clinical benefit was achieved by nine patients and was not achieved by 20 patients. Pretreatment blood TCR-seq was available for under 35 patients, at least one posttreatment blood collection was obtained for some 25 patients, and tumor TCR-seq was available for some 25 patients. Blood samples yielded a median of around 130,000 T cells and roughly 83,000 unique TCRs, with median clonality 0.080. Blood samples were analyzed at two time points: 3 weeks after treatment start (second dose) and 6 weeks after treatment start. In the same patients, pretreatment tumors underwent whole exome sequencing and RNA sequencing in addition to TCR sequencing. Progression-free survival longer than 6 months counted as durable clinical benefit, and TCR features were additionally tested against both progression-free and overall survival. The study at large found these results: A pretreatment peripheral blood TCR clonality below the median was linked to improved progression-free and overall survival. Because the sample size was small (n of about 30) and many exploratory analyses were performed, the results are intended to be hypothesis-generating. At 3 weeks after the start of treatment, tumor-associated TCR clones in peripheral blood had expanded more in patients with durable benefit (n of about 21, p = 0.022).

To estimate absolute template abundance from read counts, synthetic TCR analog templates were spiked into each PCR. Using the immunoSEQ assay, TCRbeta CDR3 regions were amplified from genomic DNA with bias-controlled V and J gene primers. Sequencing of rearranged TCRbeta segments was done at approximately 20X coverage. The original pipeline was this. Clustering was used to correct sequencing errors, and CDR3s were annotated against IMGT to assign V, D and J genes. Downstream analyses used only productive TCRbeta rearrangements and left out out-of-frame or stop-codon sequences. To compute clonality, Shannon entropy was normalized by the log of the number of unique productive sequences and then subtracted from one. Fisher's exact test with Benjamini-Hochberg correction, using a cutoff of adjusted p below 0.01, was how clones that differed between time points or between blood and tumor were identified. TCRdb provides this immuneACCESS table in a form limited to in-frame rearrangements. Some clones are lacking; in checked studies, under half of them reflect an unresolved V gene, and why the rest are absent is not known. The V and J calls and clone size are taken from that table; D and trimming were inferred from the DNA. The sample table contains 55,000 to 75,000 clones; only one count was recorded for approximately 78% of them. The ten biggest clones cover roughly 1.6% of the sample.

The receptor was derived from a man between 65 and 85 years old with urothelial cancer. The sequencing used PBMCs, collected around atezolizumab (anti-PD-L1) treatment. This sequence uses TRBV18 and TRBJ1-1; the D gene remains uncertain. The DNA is TGTGCCAGCTCACCAAGCCGGGGAACGTTGAACACTGAAGCTTTCTTT. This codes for CASSPSRGTLNTEAFF.